These 26 T cell receptor beta chains were all obtained from the same sample, sequenced in a study of breast tumors, draining lymph nodes, adjacent tissues. Axillary draining lymph nodes of breast cancer patients supplied the node samples. MiXCR was run by TCRdb on the multiplex PCR reads, yielding one entry per CDR3 protein. The table shows approximately 130,000 distinct CDR3 sequences, with about a fifth occurring only once. The source material was axillary lymph node tissue. The receptors originated from a female donor with breast cancer. Some clones in this sample may be carry-over from other donors' samples.

In this sample, this clonotype turned up many times. Here the CDR3 reads CASRRTGGSTYEQYF. The CDR3 DNA reads as TGTGCCAGCAGAAGAACAGGGGGTTCAACCTACGAGCAGTACTTC. The V call is TRBV5-6, the J call TRBJ2-7, with 8 bases matching TRBD1. Trimming took 5 bases from V and 2 from J; bases not matched to a gene: 9. Germline assignment: CDR1 SGHDT and CDR2 YYEEEE. The length of the CDR3 is 15 residues.

This rearrangement joins TRBV2 to TRBJ2-1, with TRBD2 matching over 10 bases. With V trimmed by 6 bases and J by 7 bases, 6 bases remained unmatched. The CDR3 has 14 amino acids. CDR1 and CDR2 from the germline V gene are SNHLY and FYNNEI. The DNA for the CDR3 is TGTGCCAGCAGAGGCGGTAGCGGGAGGAATGAGCAGTTCTTC. Translation: CASRGGSGRNEQFF.

Turning to this clonotype: One end of the junction is discordant with germline, which a read error may explain. The chain uses TRBV6-4 and TRBJ2-3, with no clear D. The CDR3 is 15 amino acids. Germline CDR1 reads MRHNA; CDR2 reads SNTAGT. The CDR3 protein is CAISDRTLVADTQYF. Written as DNA, the CDR3 is TGTGCCATCAGTGACCGAACTCTAGTGGCAGATACGCAGTATTTT.

The genes are TRBV6-5 and TRBJ2-5; D possibly corresponds to TRBD1 (6 bases). This CDR3 is 14 amino acids long. Trimming pared 6 bases from V and 7 bases from J, leaving 18 bases between. The germline V gene has CDR1 MNHEY and CDR2 SVGAGI. CDR3 protein: CASSPLGAAGTQYF. In DNA form, the CDR3 reads TGTGCCAGCAGCCCACTGGGGGCTGCCGGGACCCAGTACTTC.

The chain carries TRBV19 and TRBJ1-1; weak D call: TRBD1 (5 bases). This CDR3 region has 12 residues. Germline V gives CDR1 LNHDA, CDR2 SQIVND (reference sequence). Trimming pared 9 bases from V and 4 bases from J, leaving 12 bases between. The CDR3 nucleotides are TGTGCCAGCGGACACCTGAGCACTGAAGCTTTCTTT. It specifies CASGHLSTEAFF.

This clonotype was counted at least ten times. V usage is TRBV3-1 and J usage is TRBJ2-3; D gene uncertain. The CDR3 totals 13 residues. CDR1 LGHDT and CDR2 YNNKEL come from the germline V gene (reference sequence). V lost 3 bases and J 3 bases, leaving 7 bases between the germline ends. The CDR3, as DNA: TGTGCCAGCAGCCAGCGGAGTACAGATACGCAGTATTTT. Residues: CASSQRSTDTQYF.

This clonotype was detected many times. The genes are TRBV9 and TRBJ2-1, with D hard to call. The CDR3 runs to 14 residues. Trimming shortened V by 4 bases and J by 5 bases, and 13 bases separated the two germline ends. The V gene's germline CDR1 is SGDLS and CDR2 YYNGEE. CDR3 bases: TGTGCCAGCAGCCCTCACCTGGACCACAATGAGCAGTTCTTC. This translates into CASSPHLDHNEQFF.

This clonotype appeared many times. This chain connects TRBV7-2 to TRBJ1-2, with 9 bases matching TRBD1. Losses at the gene ends were 3 bases for V and 2 bases for J; bases not matched to a gene: 1. Germline CDR1 is SGHTA and CDR2 is FQGNSA. CDR3 length equals 14 residues. The chain's CDR3 is CASSFDRGNYGYTF. CDR3 nucleotide sequence: TGTGCCAGCAGCTTTGACAGGGGGAACTATGGCTACACCTTC.

This clonotype was counted ten times or more. The chain couples TRBV6-1 to TRBJ1-5; a possible D gene is TRBD1 (5 bases). Trimming stripped 8 bases from V and 5 bases from J, with 16 bases between. CDR1 and CDR2 from the germline V gene are MNHNS and SASEGT. This CDR3 region has 14 residues. The CDR3 spells CASYGGVPYQPQHF. CDR3 DNA: TGTGCCAGCTATGGGGGGGTTCCTTATCAGCCCCAGCATTTT.

The chain employs TRBV5-4 and TRBJ2-2; TRBD2 matches 14 bases. Germline V gives CDR1 SGHNT, CDR2 YYREEE (reference sequence). Losses at the gene ends were 4 bases for V and 3 bases for J; bases not matched to a gene: 14. The CDR3 runs to 20 residues. The CDR3 DNA is TGTGCCAGCAGCGGAAGACCGGGACTAGCGGGAGTTGAGGACACCGGGGAGCTGTTTTTT. This gives the protein CASSGRPGLAGVEDTGELFF. Full variable domain (outside the CDR3, taken from reference TRBV5-4 and TRBJ2-2): ETGVTQSPTHLIKTRGQQVTLRCSSQSGHNTVSWYQQALGQGPQFIFQYYREEENGRGNFPPRFSGLQFPNYSSELNVNALELDDSALYLCASSGRPGLAGVEDTGELFFGEGSRLTVL.

This clonotype was detected many times. This chain joins TRBV12-3 or TRBV12-4 and TRBJ1-5, with D uncertain. CDR3 length: 12 amino acids. V gave up 5 bases and J gave up 5 bases, with 7 bases separating them. The CDR3 loop is CASSATDQPQHF. The DNA for the CDR3 is TGTGCCAGCAGTGCCACAGATCAGCCCCAGCATTTT.

There are many counts of this clonotype. The V and J genes are TRBV20-1 and TRBJ2-7; TRBD2 aligns across 8 bases. With V trimmed by 0 bases and J by 2 bases, 6 bases remained unmatched. The CDR3 consists of 15 residues. Per the germline V gene, CDR1 is DFQATT and CDR2 is SNEGSKA (reference sequence). The CDR3 reads CSARDSSGFTYEQYF. The CDR3 region has the DNA TGCAGTGCTAGAGATTCTAGCGGGTTTACCTACGAGCAGTACTTC.

This clonotype occurred many times. The J gene is TRBJ1-4, the V gene TRBV6-5; TRBD1 is a possible D gene (5 bases). The CDR3 is 15 residues long. Trimming removed 5 bases from V and 7 bases from J, with 17 bases in between. From germline, CDR1 is MNHEY and CDR2 SVGAGI. The CDR3 DNA sequence: TGTGCCAGCAGTAGACGGAGGGGCGGGGGTGAAAAACTGTTTTTT. Its protein is CASSRRRGGGEKLFF.

With regard to this clonotype: A read error may explain this, as a much larger clone is one base away. Since no conserved phenylalanine or tryptophan closes the CDR3, a read error is the likely cause. V is TRBV10-3 and J is TRBJ1-2; no clear D. The germline V gene has CDR1 ENHRY and CDR2 SYGVKD. The V end lost 4 bases, the J end lost 4 bases, and 7 bases lay between the germline ends. This CDR3 is built from 12 residues. The CDR3 nucleotides are TGTGCCATCAGTGGCGGAGCCTATGGCTACACCTTA. It translates to CAISGGAYGYTL.

This chain uses TRBV10-3 with TRBJ2-6; D is unclear. This CDR3 has 16 residues. Looked up from germline, CDR1 is ENHRY and CDR2 is SYGVKD. V was cut by 4 bases and J by 2 bases, with 12 bases left in between. The CDR3 DNA reads as TGTGCCATCAGTGTCGGACCCCGGGCTGGGGCCAACGTCCTGACTTTC. The encoded protein is CAISVGPRAGANVLTF.

This clonotype was counted at least ten times. The chain combines TRBV15 with TRBJ2-5; TRBD2 matches 7 bases. CDR1 and CDR2 (germline): LNHNV, YYDKDF (reference sequence). J was trimmed by 5 bases and V by 5 bases; bases with no gene match: 11. The CDR3 has 15 residues. This chain's CDR3 is CATSPGGPEVETQYF. The CDR3 nucleotides read TGTGCCACCAGCCCGGGGGGACCCGAAGTTGAGACCCAGTACTTC.

As to this clonotype: A much larger clonotype is one base distant, so this may be a read error. The gene calls are TRBV6-1 and TRBJ2-5; D may be TRBD1 (6 bases). The CDR3 loop spans 15 amino acids. From germline, CDR1 is MNHNS and CDR2 SASEGT. CDR3 region: CANSDVGQPQETQYF. Written as DNA, the CDR3 is TGTGCCAACAGTGACGTCGGACAGCCCCAAGAGACCCAGTACTTC.

Many counts were recorded for this clonotype. The chain recombines TRBV20-1 with TRBJ2-1; TRBD2 might be the D (6 bases). V gave up 1 base and J gave up 3 bases, with 10 bases separating them. This CDR3 region has 14 residues. Per the germline V gene, CDR1 is DFQATT and CDR2 is SNEGSKA (reference sequence). The CDR3 region is CSARGTTLYNEQFF. DNA of the CDR3: TGCAGTGCTAGAGGGACTACCCTCTACAATGAGCAGTTCTTC.

Many counts were recorded for this clonotype. This chain links TRBV3-1 with TRBJ2-7, with D uncertain. The ends were cut back, 4 bases at V and 6 bases at J, with 10 bases in the middle. CDR3 length: 12 amino acids. The germline V gene encodes CDR1 LGHDT and CDR2 YNNKEL (reference sequence). CDR3 sequence reads: CASSRVSSEQYF. Written as DNA, the CDR3 is TGTGCCAGCAGCCGCGTTAGCAGCGAGCAGTACTTC.

This clonotype was seen a handful of times. The V call is TRBV5-1, the J call TRBJ2-1; 9 bases align to TRBD2. The V gene end was trimmed by 4 bases and the J gene end by 10 bases; junction bases not matched to a gene: 12. From germline, CDR1 is SGHRS and CDR2 YFSETQ. This CDR3 is 15 amino acids long. The CDR3 loop reads CASSVLLAGTGEQFF. DNA for the CDR3: TGCGCCAGCAGCGTCCTACTAGCGGGTACAGGAGAGCAGTTCTTC.

At least ten counts were recorded for this clonotype. One end of the junction varies from germline; a read error may be responsible. The V call is TRBV29-1, the J call TRBJ2-1; TRBD2 matches at 8 bases. This CDR3 region has 9 residues. Germline values: CDR1 SQVTM, CDR2 ANQGSEA. The CDR3 loop reads CSAGLAGGF. The CDR3 DNA sequence: TGCAGCGCTGGGTTGGCGGGAGGTTTC.

There are many counts of this clonotype. This chain links TRBV20-1 with TRBJ1-4, with D possibly matching TRBD1 (5 bases). Germline CDR1 DFQATT, CDR2 SNEGSKA (reference sequence). The ends were cut back, 1 base at V and 3 bases at J, with 15 bases in the middle. This CDR3 comprises 16 residues. The CDR3 loop is CSARGGGGGSNEKLFF. The CDR3 nucleotides are TGCAGTGCTAGAGGCGGGGGGGGGGGATCTAATGAAAAACTGTTTTTT.

To note about this clonotype: This may come from a read error, since a much larger clone is one base off. The chain is built from TRBV3-1 and TRBJ2-7; no clear D. The V and J ends lost 2 bases and 4 bases respectively, with 9 bases between them. The CDR3 extends over 13 amino acids. From germline, CDR1 is LGHDT and CDR2 YNNKEL (reference sequence). The CDR3 nucleotides read TGTGCCAGCAGCCAAAACTGCCAATACGAGCAGTACTTC. It codes for CASSQNCQYEQYF.

This clonotype showed up many times. The J gene is TRBJ1-6, the V gene TRBV20-1; D uncertain. Deletions cut 0 bases from V and 14 bases from J, with 17 bases between. Germline CDR1 DFQATT, CDR2 SNEGSKA (reference sequence). The CDR3 extends over 14 amino acids. CDR3 in amino acids: CSARDVAGSLTLHF. The CDR3 DNA reads TGCAGTGCTAGAGATGTGGCGGGATCTCTAACCCTCCACTTT.

This clonotype was found many times. The rearrangement links TRBV7-8 to TRBJ1-2; D gene uncertain. Between the trimmed V and J ends, which lost 5 bases and 8 bases, there was a span of 15 bases. The germline V gene encodes CDR1 SGHVS and CDR2 FQNEAQ. The CDR3 spans 13 residues. Here the CDR3 DNA reads TGTGCCAGCAGCCCGGGCCAGGAAAGAGGCTACACCTTC. It encodes CASSPGQERGYTF. Combining the CDR3 with reference TRBV7-8 and TRBJ1-2 gives the whole variable domain GAGVSQSPRYKVAKRGQDVALRCDPISGHVSLFWYQQALGQGPEFLTYFQNEAQLDKSGLPSDRFFAERPEGSVSTLKIQRTQQEDSAVYLCASSPGQERGYTFGSGTRLTVV.

There are many counts of this clonotype. This chain connects TRBV12-3 or TRBV12-4 to TRBJ2-7, with D hard to call. V lost 2 bases and J 5 bases, leaving 7 bases between the germline ends. The CDR3 runs 12 residues. The DNA of the CDR3 is TGTGCCAGCAGTTTAATAGGGAACGAGCAGTACTTC. This sequence encodes CASSLIGNEQYF.